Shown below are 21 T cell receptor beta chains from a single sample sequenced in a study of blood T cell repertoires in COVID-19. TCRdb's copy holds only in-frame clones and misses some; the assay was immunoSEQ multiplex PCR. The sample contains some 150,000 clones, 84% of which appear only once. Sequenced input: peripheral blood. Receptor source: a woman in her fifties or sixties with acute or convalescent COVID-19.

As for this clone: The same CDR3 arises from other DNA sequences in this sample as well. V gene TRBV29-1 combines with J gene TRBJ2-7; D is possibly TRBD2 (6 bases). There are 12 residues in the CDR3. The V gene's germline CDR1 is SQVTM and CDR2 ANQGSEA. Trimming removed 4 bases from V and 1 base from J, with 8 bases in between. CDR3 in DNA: TGCAGCGTTGCGAGCGGGTCCTACGAGCAGTACTTC. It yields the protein CSVASGSYEQYF.

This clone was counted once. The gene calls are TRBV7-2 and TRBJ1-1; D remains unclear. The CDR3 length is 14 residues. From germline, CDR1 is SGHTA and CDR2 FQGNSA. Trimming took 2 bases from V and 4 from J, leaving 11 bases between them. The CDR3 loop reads CASSLKQRATEAFF. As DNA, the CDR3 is TGTGCCAGCAGCTTAAAGCAGAGGGCCACTGAAGCTTTCTTT.

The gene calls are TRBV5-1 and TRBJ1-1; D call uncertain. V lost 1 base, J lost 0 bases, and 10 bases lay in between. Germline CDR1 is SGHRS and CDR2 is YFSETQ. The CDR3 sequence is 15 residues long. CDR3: CASSLSPGMNTEAFF. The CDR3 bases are TGCGCCAGCAGCTTGAGCCCGGGTATGAACACTGAAGCTTTCTTT.

The CDR3 bases are TGCGCCAGCAGCTTAGGACTGCAAGAGACCCAGTACTTC. It yields the protein CASSLGLQETQYF. V is TRBV5-1 and J is TRBJ2-5; a possible D gene is TRBD2 (5 bases). Between the trimmed V and J ends, which lost 2 bases and 2 bases, there was a span of 7 bases. Germline V gene data show CDR1 as SGHRS and CDR2 as YFSETQ. The length of the CDR3 is 13 residues.

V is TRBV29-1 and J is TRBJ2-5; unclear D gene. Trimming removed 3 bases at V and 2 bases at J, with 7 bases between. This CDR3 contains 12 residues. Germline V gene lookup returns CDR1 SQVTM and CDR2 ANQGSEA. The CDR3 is CSVDPGQETQYF. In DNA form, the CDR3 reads TGCAGCGTTGATCCGGGTCAAGAGACCCAGTACTTC.

The CDR3 spells CASRWTGRHNEQFF. The CDR3 nucleotides are TGTGCCAGTAGGTGGACAGGGAGGCACAATGAGCAGTTCTTC. This rearrangement joins TRBV28 to TRBJ2-1; 8 positions agree with TRBD1. Germline-derived CDR1 and CDR2 are MDHEN and SYDVKM. The CDR3 is 14 residues long. Losses at the gene ends were 9 bases for V and 5 bases for J; bases not matched to a gene: 9.

In DNA, the CDR3 is TGTGCCAGCAGCTTAGGACAGACCAATCAGCCCCAGCATTTT. This sequence encodes CASSLGQTNQPQHF. The chain links TRBV7-2 to TRBJ1-5; TRBD1 might be the D (5 bases). This CDR3 contains 14 residues. Trimming cost V 1 base and J 3 bases, with 7 bases left between them. Germline CDR1 and CDR2: SGHTA and FQGNSA.

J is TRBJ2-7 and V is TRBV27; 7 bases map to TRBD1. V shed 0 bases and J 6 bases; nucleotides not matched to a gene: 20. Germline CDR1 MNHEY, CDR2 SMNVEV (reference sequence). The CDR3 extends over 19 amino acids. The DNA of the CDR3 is TGTGCCAGCAGTTTATCGCTAGCAGGGGGAATGGGCGGAATACGCGAGCAGTACTTC. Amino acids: CASSLSLAGGMGGIREQYF.

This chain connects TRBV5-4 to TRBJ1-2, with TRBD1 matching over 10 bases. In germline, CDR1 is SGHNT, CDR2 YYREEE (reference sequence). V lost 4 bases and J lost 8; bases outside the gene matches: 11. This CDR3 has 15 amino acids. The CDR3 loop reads CASSVETGGTGGYTF. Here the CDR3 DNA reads TGTGCCAGCAGCGTGGAGACAGGGGGCACGGGGGGCTACACCTTC.

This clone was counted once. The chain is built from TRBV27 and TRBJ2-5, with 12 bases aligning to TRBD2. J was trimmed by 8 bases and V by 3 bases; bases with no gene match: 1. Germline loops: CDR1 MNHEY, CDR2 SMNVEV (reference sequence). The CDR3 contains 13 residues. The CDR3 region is CASSFGLAGTQYF. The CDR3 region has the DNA TGTGCCAGCAGTTTCGGACTAGCGGGAACCCAGTACTTC.

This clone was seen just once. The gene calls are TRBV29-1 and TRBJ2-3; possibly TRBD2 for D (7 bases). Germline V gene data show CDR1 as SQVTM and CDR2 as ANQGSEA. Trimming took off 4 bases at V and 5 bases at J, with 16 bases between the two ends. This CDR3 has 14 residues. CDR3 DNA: TGCAGCGTTGTCTACGGGGGGCGGTTAGATACGCAGTATTTT. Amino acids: CSVVYGGRLDTQYF.

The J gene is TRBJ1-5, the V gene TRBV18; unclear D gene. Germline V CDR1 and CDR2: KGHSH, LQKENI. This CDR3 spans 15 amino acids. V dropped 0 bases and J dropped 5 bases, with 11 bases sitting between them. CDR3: CASSPPGGSDQPQHF. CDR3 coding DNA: TGTGCCAGCTCACCACCTGGAGGGAGTGATCAGCCCCAGCATTTT.

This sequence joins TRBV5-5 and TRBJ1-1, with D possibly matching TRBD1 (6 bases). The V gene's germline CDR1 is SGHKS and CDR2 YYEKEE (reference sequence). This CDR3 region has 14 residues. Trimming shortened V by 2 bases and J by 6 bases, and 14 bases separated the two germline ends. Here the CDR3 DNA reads TGTGCCAGCAGCTTTTACAGGGCGGCCCCTGAAGCTTTCTTT. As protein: CASSFYRAAPEAFF.

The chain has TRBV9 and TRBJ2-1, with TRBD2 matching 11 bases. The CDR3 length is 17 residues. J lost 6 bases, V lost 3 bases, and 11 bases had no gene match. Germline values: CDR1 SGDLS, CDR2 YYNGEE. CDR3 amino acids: CASSAQGGTSGSNEQFF. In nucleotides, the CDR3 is TGTGCCAGCAGCGCCCAGGGGGGGACTAGCGGTTCCAATGAGCAGTTCTTC.

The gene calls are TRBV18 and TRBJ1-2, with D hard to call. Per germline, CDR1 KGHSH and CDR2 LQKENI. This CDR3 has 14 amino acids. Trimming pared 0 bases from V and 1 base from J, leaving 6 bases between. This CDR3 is CASSPPTNNYGYTF. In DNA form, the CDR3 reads TGTGCCAGCTCACCACCTACAAATAACTATGGCTACACCTTC.

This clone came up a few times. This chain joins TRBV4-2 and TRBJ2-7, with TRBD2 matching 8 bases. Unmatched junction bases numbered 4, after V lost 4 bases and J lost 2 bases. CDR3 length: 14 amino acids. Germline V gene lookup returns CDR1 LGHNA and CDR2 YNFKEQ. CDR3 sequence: CASSPGLDAYEQYF. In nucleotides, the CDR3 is TGTGCCAGCAGCCCGGGACTAGACGCCTACGAGCAGTACTTC.

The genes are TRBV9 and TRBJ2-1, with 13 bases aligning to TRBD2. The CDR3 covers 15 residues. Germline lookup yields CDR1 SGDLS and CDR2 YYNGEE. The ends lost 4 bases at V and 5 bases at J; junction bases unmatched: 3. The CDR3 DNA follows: TGTGCCAGCAGCTCCGGACTAGCGGGGGACAATGAGCAGTTCTTC. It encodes CASSSGLAGDNEQFF.

In nucleotides, the CDR3 is TGTGCCAGCTCACCACTTAAAGGCCCCCCAAGGGCCGGACAGGGGTTCAATGAGCAGTTCTTC. It yields the protein CASSPLKGPPRAGQGFNEQFF. The chain is built from TRBV18 and TRBJ2-1; 9 bases align to TRBD1. V was pared by 1 base and J by 6 bases, with 22 bases of the junction left unmatched. Germline lookup yields CDR1 KGHSH and CDR2 LQKENI. This CDR3 region has 21 residues.

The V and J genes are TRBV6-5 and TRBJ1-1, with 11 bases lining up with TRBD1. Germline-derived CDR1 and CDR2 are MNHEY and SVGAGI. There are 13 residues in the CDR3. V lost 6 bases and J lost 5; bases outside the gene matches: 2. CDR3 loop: CASSGQGATEAFF. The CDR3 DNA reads TGTGCCAGCAGCGGACAGGGGGCTACTGAAGCTTTCTTT.

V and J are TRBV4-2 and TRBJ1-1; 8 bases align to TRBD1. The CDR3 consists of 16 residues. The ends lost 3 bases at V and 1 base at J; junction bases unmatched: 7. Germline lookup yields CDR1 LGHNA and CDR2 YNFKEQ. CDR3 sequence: CASSQDRQGKNTEAFF. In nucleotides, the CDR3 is TGTGCCAGCAGCCAGGACCGACAGGGGAAGAACACTGAAGCTTTCTTT.

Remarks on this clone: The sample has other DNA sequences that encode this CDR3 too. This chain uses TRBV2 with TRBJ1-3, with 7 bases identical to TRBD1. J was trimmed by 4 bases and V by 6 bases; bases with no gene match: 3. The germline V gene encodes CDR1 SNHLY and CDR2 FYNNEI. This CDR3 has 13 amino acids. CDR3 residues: CASRQGTGNTIYF. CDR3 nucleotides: TGTGCCAGCAGACAGGGGACAGGAAACACCATATATTTT. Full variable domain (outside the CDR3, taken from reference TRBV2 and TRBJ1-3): EPEVTQTPSHQVTQMGQEVILRCVPISNHLYFYWYRQILGQKVEFLVSFYNNEISEKSEIFDDQFSVERPDGSNFTLKIRSTKLEDSAMYFCASRQGTGNTIYFGEGSWLTVV.